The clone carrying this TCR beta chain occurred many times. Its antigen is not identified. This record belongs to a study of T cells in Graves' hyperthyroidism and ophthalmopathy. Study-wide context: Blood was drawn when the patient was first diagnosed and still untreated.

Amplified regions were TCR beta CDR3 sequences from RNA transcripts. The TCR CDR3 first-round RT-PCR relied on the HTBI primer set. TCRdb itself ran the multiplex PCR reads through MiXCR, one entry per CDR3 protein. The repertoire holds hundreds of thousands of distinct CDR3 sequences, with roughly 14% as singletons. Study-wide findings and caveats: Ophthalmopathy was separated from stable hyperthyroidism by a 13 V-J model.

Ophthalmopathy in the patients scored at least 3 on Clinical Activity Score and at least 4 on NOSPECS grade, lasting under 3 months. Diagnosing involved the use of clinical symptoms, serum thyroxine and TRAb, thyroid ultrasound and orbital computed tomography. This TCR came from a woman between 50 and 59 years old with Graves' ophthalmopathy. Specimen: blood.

DNA of the CDR3: TGTGCCTGGAGTCAGTCGGGACCGAATCAGCCCCAGCATTTT. Protein: CAWSQSGPNQPQHF. V and J are TRBV30 and TRBJ1-5; the D gene is possibly TRBD1 (5 bases). Germline loops: CDR1 GTSNPN, CDR2 SVGIG (reference sequence). Trimming took off 2 bases at V and 4 bases at J, with 12 bases between the two ends. The CDR3 covers 14 residues. Full variable domain (outside the CDR3, taken from reference TRBV30 and TRBJ1-5): SQTIHQWPATLVQPVGSPLSLECTVEGTSNPNLYWYRQAAGRGLQLLFYSVGIGQISSEVPQNLSASRPQDRQFILSSKKLLLSDSGFYLCAWSQSGPNQPQHFGDGTRLSIL.